The present entry profiles one T cell receptor beta chain with its context. Method: immunoSEQ multiplex PCR; TCRdb's copy keeps in-frame clones and lacks some. The sample lists over 150,000 clones; approximately 83% were seen once. This sample stems from a study of blood T cell repertoires in COVID-19. Trimming cost V 5 bases and J 0 bases; bases outside gene matches: 7. This CDR3 region has 16 residues. Germline lookup yields CDR1 LNHDA and CDR2 SQIVND (reference sequence). Sequenced material: peripheral blood. J is TRBJ1-2 and V is TRBV19; 9 nucleotides align to TRBD1. The TCR comes from a woman aged 55-69 years with COVID-19, enrolled during active disease. CDR3 sequence (DNA): TGTGCCAGTAGTCCCCGAGGGACAGGGTCTAACTATGGCTACACCTTC. It is translated as CASSPRGTGSNYGYTF.